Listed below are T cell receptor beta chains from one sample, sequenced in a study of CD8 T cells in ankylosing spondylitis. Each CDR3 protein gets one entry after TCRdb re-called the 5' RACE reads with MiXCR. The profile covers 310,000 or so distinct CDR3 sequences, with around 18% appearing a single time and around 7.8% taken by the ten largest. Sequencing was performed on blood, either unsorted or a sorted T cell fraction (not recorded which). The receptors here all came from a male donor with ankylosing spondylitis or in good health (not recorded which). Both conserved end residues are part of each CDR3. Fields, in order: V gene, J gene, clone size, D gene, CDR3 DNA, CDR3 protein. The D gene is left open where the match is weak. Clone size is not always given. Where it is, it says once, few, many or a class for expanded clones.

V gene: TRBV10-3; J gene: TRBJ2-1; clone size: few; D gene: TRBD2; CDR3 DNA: TGTGCCATCAGCCCCCAGGGAGGCGGGAGGAGCCTCAGCTCCTACAATGAGCAGTTCTTC; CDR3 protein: CAISPQGGGRSLSSYNEQFF
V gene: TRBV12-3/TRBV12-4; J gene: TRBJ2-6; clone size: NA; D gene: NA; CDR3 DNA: TGTGCCAGCAGTTTACGGCTCCACTCTGGGGCCAACGTCCTGACTTTC; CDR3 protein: CASSLRLHSGANVLTF
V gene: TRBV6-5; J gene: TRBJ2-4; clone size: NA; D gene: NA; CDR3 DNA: TGTGCCAGCAGTTACGGCAGGGAAGTCTACTTC; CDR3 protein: CASSYGREVYF
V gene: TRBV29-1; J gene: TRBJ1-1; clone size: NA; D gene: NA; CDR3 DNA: TGCAGCGTTGTGGCACTAGGGACACCGAACACTGAAGCTTTCTTT; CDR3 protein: CSVVALGTPNTEAFF
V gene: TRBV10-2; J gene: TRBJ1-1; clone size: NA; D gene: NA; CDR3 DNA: TGCGCCAGCAGTGGAAGGGGTGGGATGAACACTGAAGCTTTCTTT; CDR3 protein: CASSGRGGMNTEAFF
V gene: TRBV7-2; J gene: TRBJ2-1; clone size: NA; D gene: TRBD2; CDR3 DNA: TGTGCCAGCAGCTTGACTAGCGGGAGGACCCACAATGAGCAGTTCTTC; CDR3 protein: CASSLTSGRTHNEQFF
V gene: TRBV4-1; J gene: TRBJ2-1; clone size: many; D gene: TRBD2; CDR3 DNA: TGCGCCAGCAGCCAAGAGGGACTAGCGGTGAGGAATGAGCAGTTCTTC; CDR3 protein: CASSQEGLAVRNEQFF
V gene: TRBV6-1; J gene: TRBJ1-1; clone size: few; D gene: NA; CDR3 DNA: TGTGCCAGCACCCACGGACAGCTTAACACTGAAGCTTTCTTT; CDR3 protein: CASTHGQLNTEAFF
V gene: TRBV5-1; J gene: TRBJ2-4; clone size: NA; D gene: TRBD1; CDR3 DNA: TGCGCCAGCAGCTCGGGACAGGGGGCGTTAGCCAAAAACATTCAGTACTTC; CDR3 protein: CASSSGQGALAKNIQYF
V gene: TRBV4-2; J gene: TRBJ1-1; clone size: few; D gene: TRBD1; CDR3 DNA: TGTGCCAGCAGCCAAACAGGGACAGGGAACACTGAAGCTTTCTTT; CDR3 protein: CASSQTGTGNTEAFF
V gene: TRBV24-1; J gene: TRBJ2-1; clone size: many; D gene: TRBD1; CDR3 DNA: TGTGCCTCCGGGGGACAGGGTTACAATGAGCAGTTCTTC; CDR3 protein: CASGGQGYNEQFF
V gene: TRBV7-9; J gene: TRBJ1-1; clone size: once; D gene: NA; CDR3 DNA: TGTGCCAGCAGCTCGGTTGTATTTGAAGCTTTCTTT; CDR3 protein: CASSSVVFEAFF
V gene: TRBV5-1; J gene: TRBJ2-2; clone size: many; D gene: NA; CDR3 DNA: TGCGCCAGCAGCCACCGAGGGGTCGGCACCGGGGAGCTGTTTTTT; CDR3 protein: CASSHRGVGTGELFF
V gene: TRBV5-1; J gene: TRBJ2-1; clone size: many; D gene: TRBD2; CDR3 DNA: TGCGCCAGCAGCTTGGGTCCTAGCGGCCCCTACAATGAGCAGTTCTTC; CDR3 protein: CASSLGPSGPYNEQFF
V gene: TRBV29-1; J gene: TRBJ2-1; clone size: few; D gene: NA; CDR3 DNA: TGCAGCGGTAGGACCGGGAGCTCCTACAATGAGCAGTTCTTC; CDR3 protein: CSGRTGSSYNEQFF
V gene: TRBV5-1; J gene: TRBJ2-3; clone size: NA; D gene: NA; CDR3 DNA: TGCGCCAGCAGCTTGGATCTAGCGTCAGATACGCAGTATTTT; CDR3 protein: CASSLDLASDTQYF
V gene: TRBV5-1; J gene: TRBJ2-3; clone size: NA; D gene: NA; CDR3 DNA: TGCGCCAGCAGCTTGGACAGGGGAGGGCATTCTAGCACAGATACGCAGTATTTT; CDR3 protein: CASSLDRGGHSSTDTQYF
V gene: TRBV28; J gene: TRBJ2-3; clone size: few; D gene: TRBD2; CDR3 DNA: TGTGCCAGCAGTCTAGCGGGATATGGGGATACGCAGTATTTT; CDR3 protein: CASSLAGYGDTQYF
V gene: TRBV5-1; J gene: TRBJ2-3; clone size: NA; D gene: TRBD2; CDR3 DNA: TGCGCCAGCAGCTTGACGGAGACTAGCGGCACAGATACGCAGTATTTT; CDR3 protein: CASSLTETSGTDTQYF
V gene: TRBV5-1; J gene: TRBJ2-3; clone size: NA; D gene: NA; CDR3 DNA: TGCGCCAGCAGCTTGGTTGACAGCACAGATACGCAGTATTTT; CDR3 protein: CASSLVDSTDTQYF
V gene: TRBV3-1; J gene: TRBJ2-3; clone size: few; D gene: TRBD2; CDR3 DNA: TGTGCCAGCAGACCGACTAGCGGGGGGGCAGGCACAGATACGCAGTATTTT; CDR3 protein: CASRPTSGGAGTDTQYF
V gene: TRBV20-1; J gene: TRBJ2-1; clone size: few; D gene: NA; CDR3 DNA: TGCAGTGCTAGAGGGCGCCATGAGCAGTTCTTC; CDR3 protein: CSARGRHEQFF
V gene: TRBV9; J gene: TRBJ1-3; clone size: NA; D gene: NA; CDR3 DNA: TGTGCCAGTGGGGACGGGACAAACTCTGGAAACACCATATATTTT; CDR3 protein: CASGDGTNSGNTIYF
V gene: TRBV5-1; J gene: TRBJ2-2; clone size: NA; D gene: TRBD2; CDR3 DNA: TGCGCCAGCAGCCTAGTAGCGGGAGAGGCCGGGGAGCTGTTTTTT; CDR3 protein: CASSLVAGEAGELFF
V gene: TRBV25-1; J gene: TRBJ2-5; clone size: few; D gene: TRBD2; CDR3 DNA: TGTGCCAGCAGCGAGAACGGACTAGCGGGAGTGGGGACCCAGTACTTC; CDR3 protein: CASSENGLAGVGTQYF
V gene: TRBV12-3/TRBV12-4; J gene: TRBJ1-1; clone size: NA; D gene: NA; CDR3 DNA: TGTGCCAGCAGGGAGGTGGCCCAAAAACCTGAAGCTTTCTTT; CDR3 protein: CASREVAQKPEAFF
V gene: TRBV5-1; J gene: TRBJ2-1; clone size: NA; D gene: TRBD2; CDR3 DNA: TGCGCCAGCAGCTTGGGACTAGCGGGAATTGAGCAGTTCTTC; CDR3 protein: CASSLGLAGIEQFF
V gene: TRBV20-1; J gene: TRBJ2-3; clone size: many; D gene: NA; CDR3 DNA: TGCAGTGCTAAAAACTCGGGACGGAGCACAGATACGCAGTATTTT; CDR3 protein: CSAKNSGRSTDTQYF
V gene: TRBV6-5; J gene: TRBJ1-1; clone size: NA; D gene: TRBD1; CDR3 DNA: TGTGCCAGCAGTTACGACAGGGCGTACACTGAAGCTTTCTTT; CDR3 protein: CASSYDRAYTEAFF
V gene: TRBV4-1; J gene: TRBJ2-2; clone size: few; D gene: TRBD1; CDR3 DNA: TGCGCCAGCAGCCAAGGACAGGGTGGGACCGGGGAGCTGTTTTTT; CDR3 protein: CASSQGQGGTGELFF
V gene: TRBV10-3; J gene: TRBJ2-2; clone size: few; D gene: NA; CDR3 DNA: TGTGCCATCAGGAGTGGTGAGGTGCACGGGGAGCTGTTTTTT; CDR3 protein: CAIRSGEVHGELFF
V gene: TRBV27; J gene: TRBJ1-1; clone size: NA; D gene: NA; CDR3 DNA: TGTGCCAGCAGTCCTAACCCACAGGGGAACACTGAAGCTTTCTTT; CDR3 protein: CASSPNPQGNTEAFF
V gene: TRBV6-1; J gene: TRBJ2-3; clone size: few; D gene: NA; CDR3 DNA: TGTGCCAGCAGTCGCCGACTGAGCGGCGGATTATCCACAGATACGCAGTATTTT; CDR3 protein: CASSRRLSGGLSTDTQYF
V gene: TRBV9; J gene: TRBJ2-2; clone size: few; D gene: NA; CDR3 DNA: TGTGCCAGCAGCGTCCAGGGGTGGACCGGGGAGCTGTTTTTT; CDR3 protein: CASSVQGWTGELFF
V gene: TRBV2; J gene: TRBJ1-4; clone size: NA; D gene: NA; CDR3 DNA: TGTGCCAGCAGCCGGAGCCCAACTAATGAAAAACTGTTTTTT; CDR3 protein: CASSRSPTNEKLFF
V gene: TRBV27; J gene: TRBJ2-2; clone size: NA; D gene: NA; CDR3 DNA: TGTGCCAGCAGTTTTTTTGGGACACAGACCGCCGGGGAGCTGTTTTTT; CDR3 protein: CASSFFGTQTAGELFF
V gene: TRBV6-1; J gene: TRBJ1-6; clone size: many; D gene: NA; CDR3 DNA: TGTGCCAGCAGGGCGCACAGGGACGGTTCACCCCTCCACTTT; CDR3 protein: CASRAHRDGSPLHF
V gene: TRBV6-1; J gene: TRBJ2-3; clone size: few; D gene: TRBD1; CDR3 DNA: TGTGCCAGCAGTGAAGCCTTTAATGCAGGGGGCCCAGATACGCAGTATTTT; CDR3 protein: CASSEAFNAGGPDTQYF
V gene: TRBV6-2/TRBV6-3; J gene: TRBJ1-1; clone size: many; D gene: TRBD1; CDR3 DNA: TGTGCCAGCAGTTACTCGGAGTGGATCGGGACAGGTAACACTGAAGCTTTCTTT; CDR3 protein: CASSYSEWIGTGNTEAFF
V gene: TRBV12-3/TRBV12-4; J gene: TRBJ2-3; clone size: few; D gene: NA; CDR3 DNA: TGTGCCAGCAGTTCCAGGGGCATAGGCACAGATACGCAGTATTTT; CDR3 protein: CASSSRGIGTDTQYF
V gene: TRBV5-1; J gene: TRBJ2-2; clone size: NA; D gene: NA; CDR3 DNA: TGCGCCAGCAGCGTGGACGGGATAGGGGAGCTGTTTTTT; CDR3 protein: CASSVDGIGELFF
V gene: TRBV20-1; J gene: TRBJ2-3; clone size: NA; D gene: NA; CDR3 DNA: TGCAGTGCTAGGGGCAGGGGGAGGACAGATACGCAGTATTTT; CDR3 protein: CSARGRGRTDTQYF
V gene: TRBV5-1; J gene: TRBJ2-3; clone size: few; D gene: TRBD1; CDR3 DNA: TGCGCCAGCAGCTTTGAGGGGGCGAGTCCAGATACGCAGTATTTT; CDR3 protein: CASSFEGASPDTQYF